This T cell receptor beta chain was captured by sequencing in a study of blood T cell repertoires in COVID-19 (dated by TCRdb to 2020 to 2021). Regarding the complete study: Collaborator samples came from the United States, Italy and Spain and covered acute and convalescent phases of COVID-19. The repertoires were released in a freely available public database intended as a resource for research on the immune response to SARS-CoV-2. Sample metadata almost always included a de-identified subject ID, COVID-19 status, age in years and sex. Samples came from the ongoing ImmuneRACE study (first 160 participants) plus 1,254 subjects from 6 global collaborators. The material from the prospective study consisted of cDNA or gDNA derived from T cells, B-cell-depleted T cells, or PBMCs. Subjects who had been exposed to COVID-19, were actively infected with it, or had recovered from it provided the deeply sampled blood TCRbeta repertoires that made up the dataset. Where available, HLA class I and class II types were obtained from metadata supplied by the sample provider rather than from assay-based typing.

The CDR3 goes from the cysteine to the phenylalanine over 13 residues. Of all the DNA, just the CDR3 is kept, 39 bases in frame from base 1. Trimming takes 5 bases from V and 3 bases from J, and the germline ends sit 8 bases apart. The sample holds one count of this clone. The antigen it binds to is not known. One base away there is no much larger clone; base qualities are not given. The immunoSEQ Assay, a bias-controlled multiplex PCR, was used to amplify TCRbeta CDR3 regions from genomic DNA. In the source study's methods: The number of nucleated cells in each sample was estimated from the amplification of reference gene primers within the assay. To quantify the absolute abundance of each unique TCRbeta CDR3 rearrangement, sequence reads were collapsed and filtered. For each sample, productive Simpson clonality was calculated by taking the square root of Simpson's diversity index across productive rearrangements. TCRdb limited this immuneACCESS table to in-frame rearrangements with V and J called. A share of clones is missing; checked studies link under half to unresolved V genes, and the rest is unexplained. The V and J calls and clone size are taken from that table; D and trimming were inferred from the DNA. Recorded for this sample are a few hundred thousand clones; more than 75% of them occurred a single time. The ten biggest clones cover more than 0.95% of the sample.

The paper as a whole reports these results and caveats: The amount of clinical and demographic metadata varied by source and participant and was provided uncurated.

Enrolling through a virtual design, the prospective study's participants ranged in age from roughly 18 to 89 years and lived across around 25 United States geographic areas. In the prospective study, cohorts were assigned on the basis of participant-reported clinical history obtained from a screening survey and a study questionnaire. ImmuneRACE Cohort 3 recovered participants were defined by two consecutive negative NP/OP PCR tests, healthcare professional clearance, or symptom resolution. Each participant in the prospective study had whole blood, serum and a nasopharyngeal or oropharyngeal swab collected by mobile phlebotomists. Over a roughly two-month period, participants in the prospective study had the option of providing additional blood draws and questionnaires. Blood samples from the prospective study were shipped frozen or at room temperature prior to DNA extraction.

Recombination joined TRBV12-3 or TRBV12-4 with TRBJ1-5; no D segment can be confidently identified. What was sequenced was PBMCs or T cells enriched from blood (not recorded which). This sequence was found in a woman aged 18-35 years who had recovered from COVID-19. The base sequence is TGTGCCAGCAGTCCCCTACCCAATCAGCCCCAGCATTTT. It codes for CASSPLPNQPQHF.